The sequence of this T cell receptor (beta chain) was determined in a study of response to subunit inactivated influenza vaccine. TCRdb re-called the RT-PCR reads through MiXCR, storing one row per CDR3 protein. Of about 520,000 distinct CDR3 sequences in the sample, approximately 7.2% were seen once. General study findings and limits: Each seasonal flu vaccination may recruit only limited new T cells, authors suggested.

Germline loops: CDR1 DFQATT, CDR2 SNEGSKA (reference sequence). Trimming took 6 bases from V and 3 from J, leaving 22 bases between them. The CDR3 length is 16 residues. With regard to this clonotype: The antigen remains unidentified. This may be a read error, as it is one base from a much larger clone.

Sequenced here: PBMCs from blood, sampled around 2 years after vaccination. This sequence joins TRBV20-1 and TRBJ2-3, with D maybe TRBD2 (6 bases). The sequence was obtained from a man between 50 and 69 years old who received an inactivated influenza vaccine. The DNA for the CDR3 is TGCAGTGCACCTCGAAAGGCGGGGCGGGGTACAGATACGCAGTATTTT. As protein: CSAPRKAGRGTDTQYF.